The 18 T cell receptor beta chains below were found in one sample sequenced in a study of blood T cell repertoires in COVID-19. Repertoires were generated with immunoSEQ multiplex PCR, while TCRdb's copy carries only in-frame clones and drops some. The profile covers 150,000 to 200,000 clones, with approximately 80% appearing a single time and around 10% taken by the ten largest. Input material: peripheral blood. These receptors all come from a woman of 80 years or more with COVID-19, enrolled during active disease.

The chain links TRBV7-2 to TRBJ2-3; TRBD2 matches 10 bases. V gave up 0 bases and J gave up 4 bases; unmatched junction bases: 7. The CDR3 contains 17 residues. Germline CDR1 reads SGHTA; CDR2 reads FQGNSA. Here the CDR3 DNA reads TGTGCCAGCAGCTTAGCCCCAGCGGGGGGGCAATCAGATACGCAGTATTTT. Translating it yields CASSLAPAGGQSDTQYF.

This chain joins TRBV7-3 and TRBJ1-2, with 9 bases matching TRBD1. The germline V gene encodes CDR1 SGHTA and CDR2 FQGTGA. The CDR3 loop spans 13 amino acids. J gave up 7 bases and V 3 bases, and 3 bases lay outside the gene matches. The CDR3 spells CASSFGTGTGYTF. The CDR3 region has the DNA TGTGCCAGCAGCTTCGGGACAGGGACTGGCTACACCTTC.

The chain links TRBV15 to TRBJ1-5, with a weak D call TRBD1 (6 bases). V lost 5 bases, J lost 8 bases, and 13 bases lay in between. Germline values: CDR1 LNHNV, CDR2 YYDKDF (reference sequence). This CDR3 region has 13 residues. Here the CDR3 reads CATSEDSWKPQHF. The CDR3 nucleotides read TGTGCCACCAGCGAGGACAGCTGGAAGCCCCAGCATTTT.

As for this clone: A read error may account for a junction end that differs from germline. CDR3 in amino acids: CASSRTGTGKSHF. The CDR3 region has the DNA TGTGCCAGCAGCCGGACAGGAACGGGAAAGTCGCACTTC. This chain joins TRBV11-2 and TRBJ2-7; the match to TRBD1 covers 7 bases. Germline-derived CDR1 and CDR2 are SGHAT and FQNNGV. This CDR3 has 13 residues.

The rearrangement links TRBV5-4 to TRBJ1-3; 8 nucleotides agree with TRBD1. Trimming cost V 3 bases and J 2 bases; bases outside gene matches: 10. This CDR3 comprises 17 residues. Germline CDR1 SGHNT, CDR2 YYREEE (reference sequence). CDR3 bases: TGTGCCAGCAGCTCCGGCGGGCAGGGGGCTACTGGAAACACCATATATTTT. Translating gives CASSSGGQGATGNTIYF. The full variable domain, with the rest looked up from reference TRBV5-4 and TRBJ1-3, is ETGVTQSPTHLIKTRGQQVTLRCSSQSGHNTVSWYQQALGQGPQFIFQYYREEENGRGNFPPRFSGLQFPNYSSELNVNALELDDSALYLCASSSGGQGATGNTIYFGEGSWLTVV.

This clone was counted only a few times. The rearrangement uses TRBV7-4 and TRBJ2-5; 8 bases line up with TRBD1. The CDR3 totals 14 residues. The ends lost 6 bases at V and 3 bases at J; junction bases unmatched: 6. Germline V gives CDR1 SGHVT, CDR2 SQSDAQ. CDR3 protein: CASRTPDREETQYF. CDR3 in DNA: TGTGCCAGCAGGACCCCGGACAGGGAAGAGACCCAGTACTTC.

J is TRBJ2-5 and V is TRBV7-8; 8 nucleotides agree with TRBD1. Losses at the gene ends were 5 bases for V and 5 bases for J; bases not matched to a gene: 4. The CDR3 loop spans 13 amino acids. From germline, CDR1 is SGHVS and CDR2 FQNEAQ. In DNA, the CDR3 is TGTGCCAGCAGCCGGACAGGGCTGGAGACCCAGTACTTC. Translation gives CASSRTGLETQYF.

The V call is TRBV5-1, the J call TRBJ2-3; TRBD1 matches 9 bases. CDR3 size: 16 residues. The germline CDR1 and CDR2 sequences are SGHRS and YFSETQ. V lost 1 base, J lost 2 bases, and 5 bases stayed unmatched. CDR3 DNA: TGCGCCAGCAGCTTGAGCGGACAGGGGAACACAGATACGCAGTATTTT. Protein sequence: CASSLSGQGNTDTQYF. Full variable domain (rest looked up from reference TRBV5-1 and TRBJ2-3): KAGVTQTPRYLIKTRGQQVTLSCSPISGHRSVSWYQQTPGQGLQFLFEYFSETQRNKGNFPGRFSGRQFSNSRSEMNVSTLELGDSALYLCASSLSGQGNTDTQYFGPGTRLTVL.

The rearrangement joins TRBV19 to TRBJ1-2, with 9 bases that match TRBD1. The J segment lost 2 bases and the V segment lost 4 bases, leaving 2 bases of the junction unmatched. The CDR3 length is 14 residues. Germline V gene lookup returns CDR1 LNHDA and CDR2 SQIVND (reference sequence). The DNA for the CDR3 is TGTGCCAGTAGTAACGGACAGGGGAACTATGGCTACACCTTC. Translation gives CASSNGQGNYGYTF.

The V call is TRBV6-5, the J call TRBJ1-5; D is uncertain. This CDR3 region has 12 residues. The germline CDR1 and CDR2 sequences are MNHEY and SVGAGI. Trimming shortened V by 7 bases and J by 5 bases, and 9 bases separated the two germline ends. In DNA, the CDR3 is TGTGCCAGCAATGCGCGTTATCAGCCCCAGCATTTT. It translates to CASNARYQPQHF.

The gene calls are TRBV10-3 and TRBJ2-3, with 7 bases lining up with TRBD2. Looked up from germline, CDR1 is ENHRY and CDR2 is SYGVKD. The CDR3 covers 15 residues. V trimming: 3 bases; J trimming: 6 bases; junction bases outside the gene matches: 9. As DNA, the CDR3 is TGTGCCATCAGTGATCCTCCGGGACTAACCGATACGCAGTATTTT. Translated: CAISDPPGLTDTQYF.

This clone was observed once. The V and J genes are TRBV5-4 and TRBJ2-3; 7 bases are a match to TRBD2. This CDR3 spans 16 amino acids. The junction had 8 bases not matched to a gene; V was cut back by 3 bases and J by 1 base. From germline, CDR1 is SGHNT and CDR2 YYREEE (reference sequence). CDR3 sequence reads: CASSSMTGGGTDTQYF. The CDR3 coding sequence is TGTGCCAGCAGCTCGATGACGGGGGGAGGCACAGATACGCAGTATTTT.

The gene calls are TRBV13 and TRBJ2-2, with 12 bases that match TRBD2. This CDR3 has 16 residues. Germline trimming cut 0 bases from V and 4 bases from J; bases unmatched to any gene: 0. The germline V gene encodes CDR1 PRHDT and CDR2 FYEKMQ (reference sequence). The CDR3 DNA is TGTGCCAGCAGCTTAGGACTAGCGGGGGGCACCGGGGAGCTGTTTTTT. Translated: CASSLGLAGGTGELFF.

The J gene is TRBJ1-1, the V gene TRBV2; D not resolved. V was pared by 5 bases and J by 4 bases, with 8 bases between. CDR3 size: 12 residues. The germline CDR1 and CDR2 sequences are SNHLY and FYNNEI. The CDR3 bases are TGTGCCAGCAGTCCGGAGGCCACTGAAGCTTTCTTT. Protein product: CASSPEATEAFF.

The chain is built from TRBV5-1 and TRBJ2-7; D is possibly TRBD1 (6 bases). V was clipped by 0 bases and J by 3 bases, with 10 bases between them. This CDR3 spans 14 amino acids. CDR1 and CDR2 from the germline V gene are SGHRS and YFSETQ. CDR3 coding DNA: TGCGCCAGCAGCTTGGAGGGGGTGGACTACGAGCAGTACTTC. Translating gives CASSLEGVDYEQYF.

The chain is built from TRBV29-1 and TRBJ1-1; D might be TRBD1 (5 bases). Trimming shortened V by 3 bases and J by 5 bases, and 10 bases separated the two germline ends. Germline V gene lookup returns CDR1 SQVTM and CDR2 ANQGSEA. CDR3 length: 12 amino acids. The DNA for the CDR3 is TGCAGCGTTGACGGGGGGGGTACTGAAGCTTTCTTT. Its protein product is CSVDGGGTEAFF.

J is TRBJ2-2 and V is TRBV4-1; TRBD2 might be the D (7 bases). The CDR3 covers 17 residues. CDR1 MGHRA and CDR2 YSYEKL come from the germline V gene. The V and J ends lost 0 bases and 3 bases respectively, with 14 bases between them. The CDR3 is CASSQEGGGSYTGELFF. DNA for the CDR3: TGCGCCAGCAGCCAAGAGGGAGGGGGGAGTTACACCGGGGAGCTGTTTTTT.

The chain joins TRBV19 to TRBJ1-6, with D tentatively TRBD1 (5 bases). The germline V gene has CDR1 LNHDA and CDR2 SQIVND (reference sequence). The CDR3 has 16 residues. V was shortened by 6 bases and J by 1 base, with 13 bases between the two germline ends. The DNA for the CDR3 is TGTGCCAGTAGCGACAGTCAAGGGTCCTATAATTCACCCCTCCACTTT. Its protein is CASSDSQGSYNSPLHF.